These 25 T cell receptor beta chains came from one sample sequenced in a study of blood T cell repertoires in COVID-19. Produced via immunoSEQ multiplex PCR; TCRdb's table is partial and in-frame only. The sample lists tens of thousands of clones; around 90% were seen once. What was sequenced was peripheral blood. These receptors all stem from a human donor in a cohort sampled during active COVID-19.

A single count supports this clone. CDR3 sequence reads: CASSQEGGYGYTF. The DNA of the CDR3 is TGTGCCAGCAGCCAAGAAGGCGGCTATGGCTACACCTTC. The J gene is TRBJ1-2, the V gene TRBV3-1 (or the pseudogene TRBV3-2); D not resolved. From germline, CDR1 is LGHDT and CDR2 YNNKEL (reference sequence). Deletions cut 0 bases from V and 4 bases from J, with 6 bases between. The CDR3 is made up of 13 amino acids.

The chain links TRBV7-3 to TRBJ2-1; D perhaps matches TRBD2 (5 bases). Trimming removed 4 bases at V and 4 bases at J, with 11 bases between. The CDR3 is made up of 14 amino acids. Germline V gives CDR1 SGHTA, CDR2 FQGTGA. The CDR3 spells CASSSGGSYNEQFF. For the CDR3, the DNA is TGTGCCAGCAGCTCCGGCGGGTCATACAATGAGCAGTTCTTC.

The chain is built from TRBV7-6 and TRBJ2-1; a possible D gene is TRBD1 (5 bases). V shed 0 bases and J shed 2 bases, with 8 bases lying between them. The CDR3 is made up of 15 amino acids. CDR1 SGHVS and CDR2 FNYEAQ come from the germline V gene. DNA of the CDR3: TGTGCCAGCAGCTTAGCTCTGGGGCCCTACAATGAGCAGTTCTTC. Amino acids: CASSLALGPYNEQFF.

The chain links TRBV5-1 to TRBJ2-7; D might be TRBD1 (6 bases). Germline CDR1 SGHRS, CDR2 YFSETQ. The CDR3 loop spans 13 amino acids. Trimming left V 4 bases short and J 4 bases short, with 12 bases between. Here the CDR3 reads CASSPITGYEQYF. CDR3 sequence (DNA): TGCGCCAGCAGCCCGATCACAGGGTACGAGCAGTACTTC.

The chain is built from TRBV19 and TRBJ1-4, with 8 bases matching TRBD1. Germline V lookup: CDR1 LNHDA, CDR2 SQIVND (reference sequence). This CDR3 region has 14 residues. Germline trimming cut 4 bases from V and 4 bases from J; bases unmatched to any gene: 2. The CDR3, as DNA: TGTGCCAGTAGTAACACAGGGGGTAATGAAAAACTGTTTTTT. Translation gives CASSNTGGNEKLFF.

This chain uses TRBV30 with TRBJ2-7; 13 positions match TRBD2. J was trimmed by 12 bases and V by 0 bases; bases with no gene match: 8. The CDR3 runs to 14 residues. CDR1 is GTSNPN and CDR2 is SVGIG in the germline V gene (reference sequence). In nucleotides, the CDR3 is TGTGCCTGGAGTGTACAGACTAGCGGGAGGATTCTGTACTTC. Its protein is CAWSVQTSGRILYF.

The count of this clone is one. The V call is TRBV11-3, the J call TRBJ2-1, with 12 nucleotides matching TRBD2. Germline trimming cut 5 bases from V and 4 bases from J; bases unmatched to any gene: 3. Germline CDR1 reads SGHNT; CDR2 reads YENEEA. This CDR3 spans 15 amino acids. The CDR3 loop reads CASSPGLAGYNEQFF. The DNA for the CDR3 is TGTGCCAGCAGCCCGGGACTAGCGGGTTACAATGAGCAGTTCTTC.

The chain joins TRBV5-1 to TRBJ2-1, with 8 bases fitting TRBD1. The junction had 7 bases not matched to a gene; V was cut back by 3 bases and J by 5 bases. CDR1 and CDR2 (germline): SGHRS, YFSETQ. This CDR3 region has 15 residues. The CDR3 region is CASSSMTGANNEQFF. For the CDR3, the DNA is TGCGCCAGCAGCTCGATGACAGGGGCCAACAATGAGCAGTTCTTC. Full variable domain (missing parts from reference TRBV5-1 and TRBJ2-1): KAGVTQTPRYLIKTRGQQVTLSCSPISGHRSVSWYQQTPGQGLQFLFEYFSETQRNKGNFPGRFSGRQFSNSRSEMNVSTLELGDSALYLCASSSMTGANNEQFFGPGTRLTVL.

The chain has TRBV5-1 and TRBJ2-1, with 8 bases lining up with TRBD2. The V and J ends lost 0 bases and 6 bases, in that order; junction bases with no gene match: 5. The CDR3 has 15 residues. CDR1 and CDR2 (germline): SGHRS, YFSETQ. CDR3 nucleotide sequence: TGCGCCAGCAGCTTGGATGTTAGCGGGACCAATGAGCAGTTCTTC. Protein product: CASSLDVSGTNEQFF.

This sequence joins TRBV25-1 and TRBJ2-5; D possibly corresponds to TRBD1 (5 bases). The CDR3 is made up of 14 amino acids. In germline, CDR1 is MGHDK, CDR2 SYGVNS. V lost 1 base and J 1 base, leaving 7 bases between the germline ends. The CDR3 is CASSEFRVQETQYF. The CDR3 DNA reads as TGTGCCAGCAGTGAATTCAGGGTCCAAGAGACCCAGTACTTC.

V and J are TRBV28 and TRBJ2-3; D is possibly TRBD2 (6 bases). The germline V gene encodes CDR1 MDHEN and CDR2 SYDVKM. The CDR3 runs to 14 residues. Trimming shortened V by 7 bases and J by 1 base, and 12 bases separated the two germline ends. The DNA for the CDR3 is TGTGCCAGCACTAGCCCGGGGGGCACAGATACGCAGTATTTT. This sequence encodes CASTSPGGTDTQYF.

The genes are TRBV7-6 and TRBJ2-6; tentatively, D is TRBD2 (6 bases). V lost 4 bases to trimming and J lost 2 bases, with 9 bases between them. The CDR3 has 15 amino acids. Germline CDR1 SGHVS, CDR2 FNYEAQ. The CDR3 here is CASSWLATGANVLTF. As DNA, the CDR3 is TGTGCCAGCAGCTGGCTAGCGACTGGGGCCAACGTCCTGACTTTC.

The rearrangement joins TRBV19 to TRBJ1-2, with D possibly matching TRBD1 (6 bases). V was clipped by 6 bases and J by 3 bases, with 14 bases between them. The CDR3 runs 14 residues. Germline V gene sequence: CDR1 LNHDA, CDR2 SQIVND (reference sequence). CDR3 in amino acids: CASRPGGQDYGYTF. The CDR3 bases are TGTGCCAGTAGGCCCGGGGGGCAAGACTATGGCTACACCTTC.

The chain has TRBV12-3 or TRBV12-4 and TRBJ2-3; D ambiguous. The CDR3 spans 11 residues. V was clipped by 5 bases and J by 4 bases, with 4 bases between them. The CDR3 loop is CASSIADTQYF. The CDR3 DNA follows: TGTGCCAGCAGTATCGCAGATACGCAGTATTTT.

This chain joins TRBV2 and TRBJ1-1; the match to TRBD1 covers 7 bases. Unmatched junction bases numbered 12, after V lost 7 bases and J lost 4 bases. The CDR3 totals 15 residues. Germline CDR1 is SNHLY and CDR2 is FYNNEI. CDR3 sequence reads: CASMLVRRGITEAFF. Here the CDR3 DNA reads TGTGCCAGCATGTTGGTTCGCAGGGGGATCACTGAAGCTTTCTTT.

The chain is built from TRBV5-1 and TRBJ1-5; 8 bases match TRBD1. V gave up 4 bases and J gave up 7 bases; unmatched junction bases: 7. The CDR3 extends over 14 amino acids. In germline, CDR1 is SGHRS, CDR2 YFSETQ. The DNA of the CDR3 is TGCGCCAGCAGCGAACAGGGGGGAGGACAGCCCCAGCATTTT. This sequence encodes CASSEQGGGQPQHF.

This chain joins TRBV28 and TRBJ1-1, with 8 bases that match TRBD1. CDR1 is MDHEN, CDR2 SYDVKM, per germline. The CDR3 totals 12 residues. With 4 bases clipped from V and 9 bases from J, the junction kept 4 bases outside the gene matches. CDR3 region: CASSSQGGQAFF. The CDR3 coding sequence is TGTGCCAGCAGTTCACAGGGGGGTCAAGCTTTCTTT.

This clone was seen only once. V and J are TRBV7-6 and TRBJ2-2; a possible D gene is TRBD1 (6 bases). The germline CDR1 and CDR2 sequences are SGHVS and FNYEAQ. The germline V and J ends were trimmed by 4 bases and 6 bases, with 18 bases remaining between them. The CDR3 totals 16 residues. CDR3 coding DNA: TGTGCCAGCAGCTCCAGGGGTGGGGGCGCGGCCGGGGAGCTGTTTTTT. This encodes CASSSRGGGAAGELFF.

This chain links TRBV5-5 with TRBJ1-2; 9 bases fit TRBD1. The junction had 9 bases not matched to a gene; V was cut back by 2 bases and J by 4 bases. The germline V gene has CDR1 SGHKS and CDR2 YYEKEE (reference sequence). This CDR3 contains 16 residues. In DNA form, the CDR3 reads TGTGCCAGCAGCTTAAGACAGGGGGGCGAAGGCTATGGCTACACCTTC. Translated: CASSLRQGGEGYGYTF.

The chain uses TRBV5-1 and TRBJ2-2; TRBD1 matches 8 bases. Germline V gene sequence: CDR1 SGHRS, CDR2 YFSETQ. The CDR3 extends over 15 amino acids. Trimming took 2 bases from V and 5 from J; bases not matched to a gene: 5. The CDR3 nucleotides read TGCGCCAGCAGCTTCGGACAGGGCGGTACCGGGGAGCTGTTTTTT. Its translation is CASSFGQGGTGELFF.

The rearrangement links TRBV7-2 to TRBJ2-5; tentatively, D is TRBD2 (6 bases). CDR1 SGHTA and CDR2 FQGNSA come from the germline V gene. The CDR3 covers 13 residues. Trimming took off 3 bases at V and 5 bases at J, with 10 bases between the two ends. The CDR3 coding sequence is TGTGCCAGCAGCTTCTCTAGCGCGGAGACCCAGTACTTC. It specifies CASSFSSAETQYF.

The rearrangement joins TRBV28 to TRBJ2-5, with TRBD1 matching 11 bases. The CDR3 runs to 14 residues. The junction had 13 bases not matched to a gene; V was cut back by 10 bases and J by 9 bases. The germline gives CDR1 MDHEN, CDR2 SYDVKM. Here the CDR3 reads CATQGDRGSGAQYF. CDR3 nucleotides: TGTGCCACGCAGGGGGACAGGGGGTCGGGGGCCCAGTACTTC.

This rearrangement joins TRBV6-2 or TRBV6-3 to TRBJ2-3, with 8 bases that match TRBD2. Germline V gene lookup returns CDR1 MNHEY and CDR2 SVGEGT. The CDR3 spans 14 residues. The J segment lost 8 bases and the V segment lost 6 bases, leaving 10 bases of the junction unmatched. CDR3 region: CASSRPGLDLTQYF. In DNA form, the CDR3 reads TGTGCCAGCAGCAGGCCGGGACTAGATCTTACGCAGTATTTT.

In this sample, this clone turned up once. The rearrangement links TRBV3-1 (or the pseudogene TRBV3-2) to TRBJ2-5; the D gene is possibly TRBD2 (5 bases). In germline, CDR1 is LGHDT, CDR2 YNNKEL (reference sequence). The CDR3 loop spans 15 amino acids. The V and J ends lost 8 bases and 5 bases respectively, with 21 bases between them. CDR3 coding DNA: TGTGCCAGCGGATATGATTACAGAGGGCGGGAGACCCAGTACTTC. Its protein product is CASGYDYRGRETQYF.

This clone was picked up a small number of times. The CDR3 sequence is CASSAQTGDYEQYF. The CDR3 nucleotides are TGTGCCAGCAGCGCCCAGACAGGGGACTACGAGCAGTACTTC. The rearrangement links TRBV9 to TRBJ2-7; 8 bases align to TRBD1. The CDR3 consists of 14 residues. Per germline, CDR1 SGDLS and CDR2 YYNGEE. J gave up 3 bases and V 3 bases, and 5 bases lay outside the gene matches.